The 14 T cell receptor beta chains below come from one sample, sequenced in a study of T cells in Graves' hyperthyroidism and ophthalmopathy. Amplification targeted TCR beta CDR3 regions from RNA transcripts. The study used the HTBI primer set for a first-round RT-PCR of the TCR CDR3. In TCRdb, the multiplex PCR reads were re-called with MiXCR into one record per CDR3 protein. There are hundreds of thousands of distinct CDR3 sequences in the sample; roughly 25% occur only once, and roughly 70% lies in the top ten. What was sequenced was blood. The receptor source for this set is a man between 50 and 59 years old with Graves' hyperthyroidism.

The sample holds a few counts of this clonotype. V gene TRBV5-1 combines with J gene TRBJ2-2; D not resolved. V was trimmed by 1 base and J by 0 bases, leaving 10 bases between them. Looked up from germline, CDR1 is SGHRS and CDR2 is YFSETQ. CDR3 length: 16 amino acids. CDR3 region: CASSLLSIANTGELFF. The CDR3 region has the DNA TGCGCCAGCAGCTTGTTATCAATCGCGAACACCGGGGAGCTGTTTTTT.

The chain couples TRBV7-2 to TRBJ2-7; 8 nucleotides align to TRBD2. The ends lost 9 bases at V and 6 bases at J; junction bases unmatched: 10. This CDR3 has 13 residues. Germline V CDR1 and CDR2: SGHTA, FQGNSA. The CDR3 protein is CASSSGAQVEQYF. The CDR3 DNA sequence: TGTGCCAGTAGTAGCGGGGCCCAGGTCGAGCAGTACTTC.

The CDR3: CASSSNIAGGSYEQYF. As DNA, the CDR3 is TGTGCCAGCAGCTCTAATATAGCGGGAGGATCCTACGAGCAGTACTTC. The chain is built from TRBV11-1 and TRBJ2-7; 10 bases align to TRBD2. Germline assignment: CDR1 SGHAT and CDR2 FQDESV (reference sequence). The CDR3 consists of 16 residues. Unmatched junction bases numbered 7, after V lost 4 bases and J lost 1 base.

This clonotype was seen repeatedly, ten times or more. The chain links TRBV6-1 to TRBJ2-1, with 9 bases fitting TRBD1. The CDR3 totals 15 residues. V lost 6 bases to trimming and J lost 5 bases; unmatched junction nucleotides: 8. The germline V gene has CDR1 MNHNS and CDR2 SASEGT. The CDR3 sequence: CASRPPGQGDNEQFF. The CDR3 nucleotides read TGTGCCAGCAGACCCCCGGGACAGGGAGACAATGAGCAGTTCTTC.

Worth noting for this clonotype: As the CDR3 is not closed by the conserved phenylalanine or tryptophan, this likely results from a read error. The V call is TRBV24-1, the J call TRBJ2-1, with TRBD1 as a possible D gene (7 bases). This CDR3 comprises 17 residues. In germline, CDR1 is KGHDR, CDR2 SFDVKD. Trimming removed 0 bases from V and 2 bases from J, with 13 bases in between. The CDR3 reads CATSDLGGTEPYNEQFL. CDR3 DNA sequence: TGTGCCACCAGTGATTTGGGGGGGACAGAACCCTACAATGAGCAGTTCCTC.

CDR3 amino acids: CASSLGLYTGELFF. In DNA, the CDR3 is TGTGCCAGCAGCCTGGGACTTTACACCGGGGAGCTGTTTTTT. This chain uses TRBV14 with TRBJ2-2; weak D call: TRBD2 (6 bases). V lost 4 bases to trimming and J lost 3 bases, with 9 bases between them. The CDR3 extends over 14 amino acids. Germline-derived CDR1 and CDR2 are SGHDN and FVKESK.

The chain is built from TRBV7-3 and TRBJ2-1, with 8 nucleotides matching TRBD2. With 2 bases clipped from V and 2 bases from J, the junction kept 5 bases outside the gene matches. The CDR3 totals 16 residues. From germline, CDR1 is SGHTA and CDR2 FQGTGA. This CDR3 is CASSLLMGLAYNEQFF. DNA of the CDR3: TGTGCCAGCAGCTTATTGATGGGACTAGCCTACAATGAGCAGTTCTTC.

The genes are TRBV3-1 and TRBJ1-5; no reliable D call. Trimming removed 0 bases at V and 6 bases at J, with 12 bases between. CDR3 length equals 15 residues. Per the germline V gene, CDR1 is LGHDT and CDR2 is YNNKEL (reference sequence). The CDR3 DNA sequence: TGTGCCAGCAGCCAAGACACTTCGCGGGGTCAGCCCCAGCATTTT. It is translated as CASSQDTSRGQPQHF. The full variable domain, completed using reference TRBV3-1 and TRBJ1-5, is DTAVSQTPKYLVTQMGNDKSIKCEQNLGHDTMYWYKQDSKKFLKIMFSYNNKELIINETVPNRFSPKSPDKAHLNLHINSLELGDSAVYFCASSQDTSRGQPQHFGDGTRLSIL.

The chain carries TRBV7-2 and TRBJ2-7; tentatively, D is TRBD1 (6 bases). The CDR3 consists of 15 residues. CDR1 is SGHTA, CDR2 FQGNSA, per germline. V was trimmed by 6 bases and J by 0 bases, leaving 15 bases between them. In DNA form, the CDR3 reads TGTGCCAGCAGTTTATCGACAGGTCGCTCCTACGAGCAGTACTTC. This sequence encodes CASSLSTGRSYEQYF.

This clonotype was recorded many times. The chain couples TRBV7-9 to TRBJ2-3, with D uncertain. The CDR3 sequence is 12 residues long. Per the germline V gene, CDR1 is SEHNR and CDR2 is FQNEAQ (reference sequence). With 6 bases removed from V and 0 bases from J, the gap between germline ends came to 4 bases. CDR3 nucleotides: TGTGCCAGCAGTCTGAGCACAGATACGCAGTATTTT. Its translation is CASSLSTDTQYF.

The V call is TRBV9, the J call TRBJ2-7; either TRBD1 or TRBD2 may supply D (5 bases each). The germline V gene has CDR1 SGDLS and CDR2 YYNGEE. This CDR3 region has 13 residues. Trimming took off 7 bases at V and 3 bases at J, with 14 bases between the two ends. The CDR3 sequence: CASARDPGYEQYF. The CDR3 nucleotides read TGTGCCAGCGCCCGGGACCCCGGCTACGAGCAGTACTTC.

This clonotype was counted ten times or more. This chain uses TRBV9 with TRBJ2-7; no firm D call. The ends were cut back, 4 bases at V and 4 bases at J, with 15 bases in the middle. This CDR3 contains 14 residues. Germline lookup yields CDR1 SGDLS and CDR2 YYNGEE. CDR3 sequence reads: CASSLQMDSYEQYF. CDR3 DNA sequence: TGTGCCAGCAGCCTCCAAATGGATTCATACGAGCAGTACTTC.

The table lists this clonotype with a few counts. The CDR3 loop reads CASSPDHSRPNEQFF. The CDR3, as DNA: TGTGCCAGCAGCCCGGACCATTCTAGGCCCAATGAGCAGTTCTTC. The V call is TRBV11-2, the J call TRBJ2-1, with unresolved D. The CDR3 loop spans 15 amino acids. Germline V CDR1 and CDR2: SGHAT, FQNNGV. V was trimmed by 5 bases and J by 6 bases, leaving 17 bases between them.

The sample holds a few counts of this clonotype. The chain couples TRBV29-1 to TRBJ2-3; 7 bases are shared with TRBD2. There are 13 residues in the CDR3. CDR1 and CDR2 from the germline V gene are SQVTM and ANQGSEA. The V and J ends lost 7 bases and 6 bases, in that order; junction bases with no gene match: 10. Here the CDR3 DNA reads TGCAGCGGTTCGCGGGGGAGAGGGGATACGCAGTATTTT. Translation gives CSGSRGRGDTQYF.